This TCR beta chain was recorded in a study of OX40 agonist ivuxolimab in advanced cancers. In the study overall: Administration of intravenous ivuxolimab to patients occurred every 2 weeks at 0.01 to 10 mg/kg. Notes on the study in general: Dosing at 0.1 to 3.0 mg/kg was accompanied by clonal expansion of CD4+ and CD8+ blood T cells by week 6. Nonresponders, in some cases, also had low normalized T-cell clonal expansion.

For this clone: As yet, its antigen is unknown.

Trimming took 4 bases from V and 2 from J; bases not matched to a gene: 3. The CDR3 is 14 residues long. The germline V gene has CDR1 SEHNR and CDR2 FQNEAQ (reference sequence). Blood samples were obtained at baseline, cycle 4 day 1, and cycle 7 day 1. Method: immunoSEQ multiplex PCR; TCRdb's copy keeps in-frame clones and lacks some. The sample includes roughly 81,000 clones, 94% seen only once; the top ten take 11%. This specimen consisted of CD4+ or CD8+ T cells sorted from blood, obtained in a trial of the OX40 agonist ivuxolimab. The TCR was taken from an adult with an advanced solid tumor such as melanoma, head and neck, liver or kidney cancer. The chain recombines TRBV7-9 with TRBJ2-5; 8 bases agree with TRBD1. CDR3 nucleotides: TGTGCCAGCAGCTCTCACAGGGGGCAAGAGACCCAGTACTTC. As protein: CASSSHRGQETQYF.